The rows below give T cell receptor beta chains drawn from one sample of a study of T-cell memory formation after mild COVID-19. TCRdb reanalysed the 5' RACE reads using MiXCR and keeps one entry per CDR3 protein. Here the sample spans fewer than 40,000 distinct CDR3 sequences, 7.5% to 8% being singletons. The sample comprised PBMCs or a T cell subset sorted from them (not recorded which). These TCRs come from a man in his late teens or twenties who had mild COVID-19 (a few samples of this study predate the infection). Cell type and time point are not known. CDR3s include the opening cysteine and the closing phenylalanine or tryptophan. The D gene is left open where the match is weak. Some rows have no size entry. The others give once, few or many, or a class for an expanded clone.

TRBJ1-2	-	TRBV5-6	TRBD1	TGTGCCAGCAGCGGTAGTTTCCGGGACAGCCCCGGGTACACCTTC	CASSGSFRDSPGYTF
TRBJ2-7	many	TRBV24-1	-	TGTGCCACGAACCCGGCAGAAAGGGCCTACGAGCAGTACTTC	CATNPAERAYEQYF
TRBJ2-3	many	TRBV5-1	-	TGCGCCAGCAGCAAGGACGGATACACAGATACGCAGTATTTT	CASSKDGYTDTQYF
TRBJ2-1	few	TRBV5-1	-	TGCGCCAGCAGCTTGGAAGGGGCGCAGTTCTTC	CASSLEGAQFF
TRBJ2-1	many	TRBV5-4	TRBD2	TGTGCCAGCAGCTTGGGCGGGGGGTCTTACAATGAGCAGTTCTTC	CASSLGGGSYNEQFF
TRBJ2-5	many	TRBV7-2	-	TGTGCCAGCAGCAACAGACTAGAGACCCAGTACTTC	CASSNRLETQYF
TRBJ1-4	many	TRBV12-3/TRBV12-4	-	TGTGCCAGCAGTTTTATAAATCAAGGAGAAAAACTGTTTTTT	CASSFINQGEKLFF
TRBJ2-1	many	TRBV11-2	TRBD2	TGTGCCAGCAGCTCCGTAGCGGGGGCCTACTACAATGAGCAGTTCTTC	CASSSVAGAYYNEQFF
TRBJ2-5	few	TRBV5-1	TRBD2	TGCGCCAGCAGCGCTGGACTAGCGGGGTACTCCCAAGAGACCCAGTACTTC	CASSAGLAGYSQETQYF
TRBJ2-5	many	TRBV7-6	-	TGTGCCAGCAGCTTTAGGGGCCAGTACCAAGAGACCCAGTACTTC	CASSFRGQYQETQYF
TRBJ2-7	many	TRBV27	TRBD1	TGTGCCAGCAGGGGGGGACAGGGCTACGAGCAGTACTTC	CASRGGQGYEQYF
TRBJ2-5	many	TRBV3-1	-	TGTGCCAGCAGCCAAGGTTTCCAGGGTGGTCAAGAGACCCAGTACTTC	CASSQGFQGGQETQYF
TRBJ1-1	-	TRBV4-2	-	TGTGCCAGCAGCCCTGGGTTTGACACTGAAGCTTTCTTT	CASSPGFDTEAFF
TRBJ2-1	many	TRBV10-3	-	TGTGCCATATCGACAAGGGGTGGTGAGCAGTTCTTC	CAISTRGGEQFF
TRBJ1-5	many	TRBV5-1	-	TGCGCCAGCAGCTTGGCCGGGGTTCCTAATCAGCCCCAGCATTTT	CASSLAGVPNQPQHF
TRBJ2-3	many	TRBV7-2	TRBD2	TGTGCCAGCAGCAGACGGGAGCGGGGGAGCACAGATACGCAGTATTTT	CASSRRERGSTDTQYF
TRBJ2-3	many	TRBV6-2/TRBV6-3	TRBD2	TGTGCCAGCGGAGCGGGGTTAGTCACAGATACGCAGTATTTT	CASGAGLVTDTQYF
TRBJ1-6	many	TRBV12-3/TRBV12-4	-	TGTGCCAGCAGTTTACGGGGGGCGTGGGGATCACCCCTCCACTTT	CASSLRGAWGSPLHF
TRBJ1-6	many	TRBV4-1	TRBD1	TGCGCCAGCAGCCAACTGGACAGGGCCCTCTCCTATAATTCACCCCTCCACTTT	CASSQLDRALSYNSPLHF
TRBJ1-2	-	TRBV30	-	TGTGCCCGGGACCGAGGCCACTATGGCTACACCTTC	CARDRGHYGYTF
TRBJ1-2	few	TRBV7-2	TRBD1	TGTGCCAGCAGCTCCCGCGGGGGGCCGGGACAGGGACTCCATGGCTACACCTTC	CASSSRGGPGQGLHGYTF
TRBJ2-7	many	TRBV28	-	TGTGCCAGCAGGGTCGGCAGGGCCTACGAGCAGTACTTC	CASRVGRAYEQYF
TRBJ2-5	many	TRBV4-3	-	TGCGCCAGCAGCCAAGTGGCGGCGCAAGAGACCCAGTACTTC	CASSQVAAQETQYF
TRBJ1-1	few	TRBV30	-	TGTGCCTGGAGTGTACTTGGCATGAACACTGAAGCTTTCTTT	CAWSVLGMNTEAFF
TRBJ2-3	many	TRBV20-1	TRBD2	TGCAGTGCTGGCGGGGGAAGCACAGATACGCAGTATTTT	CSAGGGSTDTQYF
TRBJ1-1	few	TRBV12-3/TRBV12-4	-	TGTGCCAGCAGTTTATCGGAAGTGAACACTGAAGCTTTCTTT	CASSLSEVNTEAFF
TRBJ1-1	many	TRBV5-1	TRBD1	TGCGCCAGCAGCGCGTCGACAGGGGGCGCAAGGAACACTGAAGCTTTCTTT	CASSASTGGARNTEAFF
TRBJ1-2	many	TRBV4-2	-	TGTGCCAGCAGCCGGACAGACGGCTATGGCTACACCTTC	CASSRTDGYGYTF
TRBJ2-4	many	TRBV7-9	-	TGTGCCAGCAGCCCCGAGGGAGCCAAAAACATTCAGTACTTC	CASSPEGAKNIQYF
TRBJ1-6	few	TRBV9	-	TGTGCCAGCAGCGAGACAGCTCAGAATTCACCCCTCCACTTT	CASSETAQNSPLHF
TRBJ2-5	many	TRBV5-1	-	TGCGCCAGCAGCTTGATAAGTGGCGGGGCGGGGACCCAGTACTTC	CASSLISGGAGTQYF
TRBJ1-1	many	TRBV6-6	-	TGTGCCAGCAGTGATCAGGTAGCAACTGAAGCTTTCTTT	CASSDQVATEAFF
TRBJ2-3	many	TRBV20-1	TRBD2	TGCAGTGCCCCTCGGCTAGCGGGGAGCACAGATACGCAGTATTTT	CSAPRLAGSTDTQYF
TRBJ1-4	many	TRBV7-9	-	TGTGCCAGCAGCTTAGCGCACCCTTTTGCAACTAATGAAAAACTGTTTTTT	CASSLAHPFATNEKLFF
TRBJ2-5	many	TRBV6-2/TRBV6-3	-	TGTGCCAGCAGTCCGGACGAAAAAGAGACCCAGTACTTC	CASSPDEKETQYF
TRBJ1-5	-	TRBV18	-	TGTGCCAGCTCACCTCGAGGGTCCATGAGCCAGCCCCAGCATTTT	CASSPRGSMSQPQHF
TRBJ1-4	-	TRBV28	TRBD1	TGTGCCAGCAGTTCCGGACAGGGGGTCGGATCTAATGAAAAACTGTTTTTT	CASSSGQGVGSNEKLFF
TRBJ2-1	many	TRBV7-2	-	TGTGCCAGCAGCTTAACCCCCTCGGGTGAGCAGTTCTTC	CASSLTPSGEQFF
TRBJ2-5	many	TRBV7-2	TRBD2	TGTGCCAGCAGCTTAGTATACGGGGGGGAGACCCAGTACTTC	CASSLVYGGETQYF
TRBJ2-3	few	TRBV2	-	TGTGCCAGCATGGCAGGGGGCACAGATACGCAGTATTTT	CASMAGGTDTQYF
TRBJ2-6	few	TRBV7-9	-	TGTGCCAGCAGCAAACAGGGCGGGGGGGCCAACGTCCTGACTTTC	CASSKQGGGANVLTF
TRBJ1-5	many	TRBV6-2/TRBV6-3	-	TGTGCCAGCAGAACGACACCATATAGCAATCAGCCCCAGCATTTT	CASRTTPYSNQPQHF
TRBJ2-2	few	TRBV5-4	TRBD2	TGTGCCAGCAGCTTAGCGGGGGAAATCGGGGAGCTGTTTTTT	CASSLAGEIGELFF
TRBJ1-1	-	TRBV18	TRBD1	TGTGCCAGCTCACTTGGGACAGGGGGGAACACTGAAGCTTTCTTT	CASSLGTGGNTEAFF
TRBJ2-7	many	TRBV12-3/TRBV12-4	-	TGTGCCAGCACCCTCGGGGGTCGTTCCGAGCAGTACTTC	CASTLGGRSEQYF